Here is one TCR beta chain with its context. A few counts support this clone. No cognate antigen has been identified for it. Within one base of it there is no much larger clone, and no base qualities were kept. This sample was included in a study of cytomegalovirus exposure and HLA in healthy donors (TCRdb year 2017). Regarding the complete study: An earlier analysis of 587 of the donors reported about 250 Gb of sequence data and 117 million unique TCR beta sequences from roughly 180 million T cells. An early release covering about 600 HLA-typed donors comprised 250 to 350 gigabases of sequencing data and around 86 million unique TCR sequences. A later analysis re-analyzed previously published TCR beta repertoires from approximately 670 donors and added high-resolution HLA genotyping to study TCR occurrence patterns. Donor age, sex, ethnicity and CMV serostatus were compiled together with the repertoire data. Typing coverage differed by locus: A, B, C, DRB1 and DQB1 were typed in about 620-640 donors, DQA1 in 522, DPA1 in some 600, and DPB1 in roughly 470. All discovery cohort repertoires had been generated on a single sequencing platform. In an earlier analysis of 500 to 650 of the donors, high-throughput TCR beta sequencing was used to judge whether each TCR beta V gene segment behaved as functional or pseudogenic. Rather than using new phenotypic data, the later analysis identified candidate immune exposures from TCR beta sequences and from how often those sequences occurred across donors. The genetic ancestry cluster associated with self-reported Caucasian donors included about 84% of the roughly 410 genotyped donors. The aim of the study was to test whether cataloging public T cell receptors could identify signatures of past pathogen exposure. Because of strong linkage in the cohort, four or five DR-DQ haplotypes were treated as single units for association and clustering. Both class I and class II loci were covered by HLA typing, at four-digit resolution. A later genetic analysis took genome-wide SNP genotypes for about 55% of the 666 donors and used that subset as a discovery cohort. To predict cytomegalovirus infection status, the study brought together high-throughput TCR immunosequencing, statistical association of individual TCRs with disease status, and machine learning. The T cell repertoires of 666 subjects were profiled by immunosequencing and related to cytomegalovirus serostatus. Among some 400 genotyped donors of the cohort, an average of around 240,000 unique TCR beta nucleotide sequences were sequenced per donor, roughly 18% of them non-productive. Besides the first cohort of under 700 subjects, a separate validation cohort made up of roughly 120 different subjects was used. The full study reports these points: A cluster of highly shared sequence variants was judged likely to be a technical artifact of the sequencing pipeline. Because counts were too low, around 17 rarely observed V segments, including chromosome 9 orphons, were left out of the earlier analysis of over 550 of the donors. When HLA alleles, especially DR and DQ, strongly co-occurred, TCR associations were difficult to assign to individual alleles. A later analysis reported that several top co-occurrence clusters appeared linked to parvovirus B19, influenza, CMV and Epstein-Barr virus. The presence/absence analyses assumed that sequencing depth was roughly uniform across donors, and that assumption may not be true. A further reported finding was that TCR beta sequences accurately predicted the HLA-A and HLA-B alleles for most subjects in the first cohort. A later genetic analysis associated a missense DCLRE1C variant with V-gene and J-gene trimming of TCR beta chains, and an independent cohort replicated the association. Broadly in line with IMGT annotations, most TCR beta V segments showed up in productive rearrangements about 87% or about 30% of the time in an earlier analysis of a few hundred of the donors. According to the authors, the approach could potentially be generalized to other disease states and immunological phenotypes. A later analysis found that TCR association rates varied across HLA loci, with DRB1 alleles showing the most associated TCRs and HLA-C alleles the fewest. Most TCR sequences were observed very rarely across donors, whereas some public TCRs were present in many individuals. In this cohort, only TCR beta chains were sequenced, and detectable features were limited by the absence of alpha or paired-chain data. A later analysis associated about 17,000 TCR beta sequences with specific HLA alleles at a false discovery rate of 0.05. In a later genetic analysis, fewer N-insertions in productive TCRs were reported among donors in an Asian-associated ancestry cluster than the roughly 670-donor mean. Linkage disequilibrium might explain the correlated functional status among segregating V segments, but an unknown experimental factor could not be ruled out. Because some donors lacked HLA typing at each locus, the association tests relied only on the typed subset. Three of the identified cytomegalovirus-associated TCR beta chains were confirmed in vitro to be specific for cytomegalovirus antigens. Most CMV-associated TCR beta chains appeared to be HLA-restricted in a later analysis, and the HLA associations seemed to be driven largely by CMV exposure. Immune exposure information for the cohort was limited to CMV serostatus. The 87-base-pair reads could not distinguish some IMGT-functional V segments, including TRBV6-2 and TRBV6-3, so those segments were excluded. Cytomegalovirus status was reported to be diagnosed by the classifier with high specificity and sensitivity in both the original and validation cohorts. A later analysis found that HLA-associated TCR beta chains were more clonally expanded and had lower generation probabilities than equally common non-associated chains. The study gave a list of 150 to 200 TCR beta chains associated with cytomegalovirus.

The method was the immunoSEQ multiplex PCR assay. For the multiplex PCR, a mixture combining 60 forward primers for TCR Vbeta segments and 13 reverse primers for TCR Jbeta segments was used. The CDR3 region of rearranged TCR beta genes was amplified from genomic DNA by a multiplex PCR assay. The amplified TCR beta libraries were sequenced on the Illumina HiSeq System as 87-base-pair reads. The authors' analysis ran thus. Across the 600 to 700 repertoires, a later analysis counted around 80 million unique TCR beta chains, approximately 10 million of which were shared by at least two donors. Raw reads were error-corrected and collapsed into unique sequences by a nearest-neighbor algorithm in which closely related sequences were merged to remove PCR and sequencing errors. V, D and J gene segments were assigned by aligning CDR3 sequences to IMGT reference sequences. For a sequence to be retained, a match of at least six nucleotides was required to both a V gene segment and a J gene segment. A rearrangement counted as productive if the CDR3 had no stop codons and remained in frame with V and J, and every other rearrangement counted as non-productive. CDR3 was defined by IMGT convention, running from the second conserved V-encoded cysteine to the conserved J-encoded phenylalanine. In an earlier analysis of more than 550 of the donors, sequences lacking an unambiguous match to a single V gene segment were excluded. In an earlier analysis of 587 of the donors, a V segment was called functional when productive rearrangements were above 56.7%, and segregating when the standard deviation between donors exceeded 5%. A statistical classification framework was developed to diagnose cytomegalovirus status using the catalog of TCR beta chain sequences. V and J gene assignment, in a later analysis, came from comparing TCR nucleotide sequences with IMGT/GENE-DB human TR gene sequences. The TCRdist pipeline was used in a later analysis to assign CDR3 sequences and most-parsimonious VDJ recombination scenarios. A later analysis defined each TCR beta chain by its CDR3 amino acid sequence plus V-gene family, and excluded reads lacking a unique V-gene family. To address suspected cross-contamination and a sequencing artifact, a later analysis removed around 600 highly shared, low-generation-probability nucleotide sequences. In a later analysis, a clonal expansion index was calculated for each public chain from normalized within-repertoire ranks of inferred template counts. In a later analysis, generation probabilities were computed with a VDJ recombination model fitted to out-of-frame rearrangements, and the resulting probabilities were checked against IGoR. In a later analysis, TCR-TCR, TCR-HLA and TCR-CMV co-occurrence was scored with hypergeometric tests, and a repertoire-size bias correction was applied to TCR pairs. In a later analysis, false discovery rates were estimated by permuting HLA or CMV assignments 20 times. A later analysis grouped co-occurring TCRs with DBSCAN, adding TCRdist sequence similarity when clustering within HLA-allele-positive subsets. For co-occurrence clustering, repertoires with fewer than 30,000 or more than 120,000 public chains were excluded, along with several repertoires with anomalous nucleotide sharing. Not all clones reach the TCRdb copy of this immuneACCESS table, which keeps in-frame sequences only. Checked studies attribute under half of the gap to unresolved V genes and leave the rest unexplained. For V, J and clone size, that table is used; D and trimming come from the DNA. Here the sample has roughly 120,000 clones; 8.5% to 10% occur a single time. The top ten clones comprise less than 4% of the sample.

Based on the germline V gene, the CDR1 and CDR2 sequences are MGHDK and SYGVNS. Relative to germline, V is missing 7 bases and J is missing 2 bases, with 10 bases of the junction outside any gene match. There are 16 amino acids in the CDR3, from cysteine to phenylalanine inclusive. Solely the CDR3 DNA is kept, with 48 bases framed from the first base. The cohort was made up of 650 to 700 healthy bone marrow donors. All cohort members were sampled while nominally healthy, although unrecorded immune exposures were likely present. The donor was CMV seronegative and was included in the group of 352 seronegative cohort members. Each donor provided a peripheral blood sample, and peripheral blood mononuclear cells were used for TCR beta sequencing. The Qiagen DNeasy Blood Extraction Kit was used to extract genomic DNA from the blood cell samples.

This receptor was obtained from a man aged 25 to 40 in good health and CMV-seronegative. Input material: PBMCs. This receptor chain uses TRBV25-1 and TRBJ2-1; TRBD2 lines up with 8 middle nucleotides. The CDR3 protein: CASNGPLAEAYNEQFF. The nucleotide sequence reads TGTGCCAGCAATGGGCCACTAGCGGAGGCCTACAATGAGCAGTTCTTC.